These 28 T cell receptor beta chains originate from one sample sequenced in a study of shared clonotypes between healthy human individuals. Profiling relied on immunoSEQ multiplex PCR, and the TCRdb table lists in-frame clones only, not all of them. The sample carries approximately 82,000 clones, 60% to 80% recorded once. Sequencing was carried out using memory CD8+ T cells sorted from blood. Specified subset: CD45RO+ cells pooled with CCR7-negative TemRA cells. These receptors were collected from a man aged 25 to 45 in good health.

This clone was seen a single time. V usage is TRBV28 and J usage is TRBJ1-2, with 8 bases fitting TRBD1. Unmatched junction bases numbered 8, after V lost 3 bases and J lost 8 bases. The CDR3 contains 14 residues. Germline values: CDR1 MDHEN, CDR2 SYDVKM. CDR3 sequence reads: CASSFGTGGQGYTF. Written as DNA, the CDR3 is TGTGCCAGCAGTTTTGGAACAGGGGGGCAAGGCTACACCTTC.

This clone was counted a single time. The J gene is TRBJ2-5, the V gene TRBV9; maybe TRBD1 (6 bases). The germline V and J ends were trimmed by 0 bases and 3 bases, with 12 bases remaining between them. The CDR3 runs 15 residues. Germline CDR1 SGDLS, CDR2 YYNGEE. The CDR3, as DNA: TGTGCCAGCAGCGTAGCAGGGGCTCCTAAAGAGACCCAGTACTTC. Its translation is CASSVAGAPKETQYF.

The V call is TRBV7-3, the J call TRBJ2-1; a possible D gene is TRBD2 (6 bases). Trimming stripped 2 bases from V and 10 bases from J, with 15 bases between. This CDR3 comprises 14 residues. The germline gives CDR1 SGHTA, CDR2 FQGTGA. CDR3 residues: CASSLLGLMGEQFF. CDR3 DNA sequence: TGTGCCAGCAGCTTATTAGGACTAATGGGGGAGCAGTTCTTC.

This chain uses TRBV9 with TRBJ2-2, with no clear D. The CDR3 is 13 amino acids. CDR1 SGDLS and CDR2 YYNGEE come from the germline V gene. V lost 4 bases and J 6 bases, leaving 10 bases between the germline ends. The CDR3 sequence: CASSPTPAGELFF. The CDR3 coding sequence is TGTGCCAGCAGCCCGACTCCCGCCGGGGAGCTGTTTTTT.

The rearrangement links TRBV10-3 to TRBJ2-2; TRBD1 agrees at 9 bases. The J segment lost 3 bases and the V segment lost 6 bases, leaving 5 bases of the junction unmatched. Germline-derived CDR1 and CDR2 are ENHRY and SYGVKD. There are 15 residues in the CDR3. CDR3 sequence reads: CAIRYRDRDTGELFF. The CDR3 DNA reads TGTGCCATCAGGTACCGGGACAGGGACACCGGGGAGCTGTTTTTT.

The chain joins TRBV5-6 to TRBJ2-1, with D possibly being TRBD2 (5 bases). The germline V and J ends were trimmed by 1 base and 4 bases, with 12 bases remaining between them. The CDR3 totals 15 residues. Germline-derived CDR1 and CDR2 are SGHDT and YYEEEE. CDR3 residues: CASSLSGLGYNEQFF. The CDR3 nucleotides read TGTGCCAGCAGCTTGTCGGGGTTAGGGTACAATGAGCAGTTCTTC.

This clone was recorded a few times. The gene calls are TRBV28 and TRBJ2-7; D is perhaps TRBD1 (5 bases). CDR1 is MDHEN, CDR2 SYDVKM, per germline. CDR3 length: 11 amino acids. The germline V and J ends were trimmed by 8 bases and 4 bases, with 9 bases remaining between them. The CDR3 spells CASGAVYEQYF. The CDR3 DNA reads as TGTGCCAGCGGGGCAGTATACGAGCAGTACTTC. Filled out from reference TRBV28 and TRBJ2-7, the complete variable domain reads DVKVTQSSRYLVKRTGEKVFLECVQDMDHENMFWYRQDPGLGLRLIYFSYDVKMKEKGDIPEGYSVSREKKERFSLILESASTNQTSMYLCASGAVYEQYFGPGTRLTVT.

The DNA of the CDR3 is TGCGCCAGCAGCCAGGGGCCGGGACTGGCCTACGAGCAGTACTTC. This translates into CASSQGPGLAYEQYF. The rearrangement joins TRBV4-1 to TRBJ2-7; perhaps TRBD2 as D (6 bases). Germline lookup yields CDR1 MGHRA and CDR2 YSYEKL. V was pared by 3 bases and J by 2 bases, with 14 bases between. This CDR3 is 15 amino acids long.

The chain joins TRBV29-1 to TRBJ2-2, with TRBD2 matching 7 bases. V lost 7 bases, J lost 4 bases, and 9 bases stayed unmatched. The V gene's germline CDR1 is SQVTM and CDR2 ANQGSEA. CDR3 length equals 14 residues. The CDR3 DNA is TGCAGCGCTGGACGAGGGAGGGCCACCGGGGAGCTGTTTTTT. Amino acids: CSAGRGRATGELFF.

The chain uses TRBV18 and TRBJ2-1; tentatively, D is TRBD1 (6 bases). CDR1 KGHSH and CDR2 LQKENI come from the germline V gene. This CDR3 is 16 amino acids long. The V gene lost 0 bases and the J gene lost 3 bases, with 12 bases spanning the gap. The DNA for the CDR3 is TGTGCCAGCTCACCACCGATCAGGGGTGACTACAATGAGCAGTTCTTC. Amino acid sequence: CASSPPIRGDYNEQFF.

The rearrangement links TRBV6-6 to TRBJ2-2; D is uncertain. CDR3 size: 15 residues. Germline-derived CDR1 and CDR2 are MNHNY and SVGAGI (reference sequence). V was cut by 6 bases and J by 6 bases, with 17 bases left in between. The CDR3 DNA reads TGTGCCAGCAGGTCGGATAACTCCCCCCCCGGGGAGCTGTTTTTT. Translation: CASRSDNSPPGELFF.

CDR3 DNA sequence: TGTGCCAGCAGCTCGATACGAGGGAGGGGCGAAGACACCGGGGAGCTGTTTTTT. It codes for CASSSIRGRGEDTGELFF. The chain recombines TRBV11-2 with TRBJ2-2; 7 bases are shared with TRBD2. CDR3 size: 18 residues. Germline V gene lookup returns CDR1 SGHAT and CDR2 FQNNGV. V dropped 4 bases and J dropped 3; count of bases not matched to a gene: 14.

This clone was counted only a few times. The chain is built from TRBV6-1 and TRBJ2-6; D gene ambiguous. Germline V lookup: CDR1 MNHNS, CDR2 SASEGT. The CDR3 length is 15 residues. Trimming pared 2 bases from V and 0 bases from J, leaving 5 bases between. The CDR3 region has the DNA TGTGCCAGCAGTGAATTTCGCTCTGGGGCCAACGTCCTGACTTTC. Residues: CASSEFRSGANVLTF.

This chain connects TRBV6-5 to TRBJ2-3, with D possibly called TRBD1 or TRBD2 (6 bases each). Germline V gene data show CDR1 as MNHEY and CDR2 as SVGAGI. This CDR3 has 14 amino acids. The V end lost 0 bases, the J end lost 4 bases, and 8 bases lay between the germline ends. CDR3 sequence: CASSYSGGSDTQYF. For the CDR3, the DNA is TGTGCCAGCAGTTACTCGGGGGGCTCAGATACGCAGTATTTT.

The rearrangement links TRBV9 to TRBJ2-5; 10 bases are a match to TRBD2. The CDR3 is made up of 17 amino acids. The germline gives CDR1 SGDLS, CDR2 YYNGEE. The trim removed 4 bases at V and 5 bases at J, leaving 14 bases unmatched. The CDR3 here is CASSLKAGGPGRETQYF. DNA of the CDR3: TGTGCCAGCAGCCTTAAAGCGGGAGGGCCGGGACGGGAGACCCAGTACTTC.

The CDR3 loop reads CASSLYWGNTEAFF. The CDR3 nucleotides read TGTGCCAGCAGCTTATACTGGGGGAACACTGAAGCTTTCTTT. V is TRBV7-2 and J is TRBJ1-1; D not resolved. Germline CDR1 is SGHTA and CDR2 is FQGNSA. The CDR3 has 14 residues. V was trimmed by 2 bases and J by 1 base, leaving 8 bases between them.

The chain couples TRBV6-6 to TRBJ1-2, with 7 bases fitting TRBD1. The CDR3 totals 13 residues. Losses at the gene ends were 6 bases for V and 6 bases for J; bases not matched to a gene: 7. Germline CDR1 reads MNHNY; CDR2 reads SVGAGI (reference sequence). The CDR3 sequence is CASSHGTANGYTF. DNA of the CDR3: TGTGCCAGCAGCCACGGGACAGCTAATGGCTACACCTTC.

This clone occurred many times. The chain recombines TRBV4-2 with TRBJ2-7; 9 bases are a match to TRBD2. Germline V lookup: CDR1 LGHNA, CDR2 YNFKEQ. Losses at the gene ends were 3 bases for V and 1 base for J; bases not matched to a gene: 7. This CDR3 comprises 16 residues. CDR3 sequence reads: CASSQDSGSPSYEQYF. The DNA of the CDR3 is TGTGCCAGCAGCCAGGATAGCGGGAGCCCTTCCTACGAGCAGTACTTC.

V and J are TRBV19 and TRBJ2-3; D perhaps matches TRBD1 (5 bases). The ends were cut back, 1 base at V and 4 bases at J, with 6 bases in the middle. The CDR3 has 13 amino acids. CDR1 and CDR2 from the germline V gene are LNHDA and SQIVND (reference sequence). The CDR3 loop reads CASSIVQADTQYF. As DNA, the CDR3 is TGTGCCAGTAGTATAGTACAGGCAGATACGCAGTATTTT.

In its sample, this clone was seen once. The chain uses TRBV19 and TRBJ2-1; 8 bases agree with TRBD2. The V gene end was trimmed by 5 bases and the J gene end by 2 bases; junction bases not matched to a gene: 8. The CDR3 is 16 amino acids. CDR1 is LNHDA, CDR2 SQIVND, per germline (reference sequence). The CDR3 sequence is CASSPQSGRTYNEQFF. CDR3 coding DNA: TGTGCCAGTAGTCCCCAGAGCGGGAGAACCTACAATGAGCAGTTCTTC.

The chain has TRBV4-1 and TRBJ2-3, with 10 bases matching TRBD1. The CDR3 runs 14 residues. Unmatched junction bases numbered 5, after V lost 7 bases and J lost 4 bases. Germline V gene lookup returns CDR1 MGHRA and CDR2 YSYEKL. CDR3 protein: CASKSGTGADTQYF. The CDR3 DNA reads TGCGCCAGCAAATCCGGGACAGGGGCAGATACGCAGTATTTT.

The J gene is TRBJ1-5, the V gene TRBV27; D is ambiguous. V was clipped by 2 bases and J by 0 bases, with 11 bases between them. The CDR3 length is 16 residues. In germline, CDR1 is MNHEY, CDR2 SMNVEV (reference sequence). The CDR3 nucleotides are TGTGCCAGCAGTTTACAGTTCACAGATAGCAATCAGCCCCAGCATTTT. Translating gives CASSLQFTDSNQPQHF.

This chain connects TRBV9 to TRBJ2-2, with D uncertain. Germline-derived CDR1 and CDR2 are SGDLS and YYNGEE. This CDR3 has 14 residues. The V end lost 0 bases, the J end lost 3 bases, and 6 bases lay between the germline ends. The CDR3 spells CASSVGSDTGELFF. As DNA, the CDR3 is TGTGCCAGCAGCGTAGGGTCGGACACCGGGGAGCTGTTTTTT.

The chain employs TRBV7-9 and TRBJ2-5; 7 bases are shared with TRBD1. Unmatched junction bases numbered 13, after V lost 1 base and J lost 5 bases. CDR3 size: 17 residues. Germline assignment: CDR1 SEHNR and CDR2 FQNEAQ (reference sequence). The CDR3 reads CASSLGPWQGENETQYF. CDR3 coding DNA: TGTGCCAGCAGCTTAGGCCCCTGGCAGGGGGAAAATGAGACCCAGTACTTC.

The table lists this clone with a few counts. This sequence joins TRBV28 and TRBJ2-2; D is undetermined. V shed 5 bases and J shed 1 base, with 14 bases lying between them. From germline, CDR1 is MDHEN and CDR2 SYDVKM. This CDR3 is 16 amino acids long. For the CDR3, the DNA is TGTGCCAGCAGTCCTCAGTACACCGTGAACACCGGGGAGCTGTTTTTT. Its translation: CASSPQYTVNTGELFF.

The gene calls are TRBV4-1 and TRBJ2-3, with 7 bases that match TRBD2. After removal of 2 bases from V and 1 base from J, the junction contained 6 bases not matched to a gene. Germline V gene data show CDR1 as MGHRA and CDR2 as YSYEKL. CDR3 length: 16 amino acids. CDR3 residues: CASSQFGGRGTDTQYF. As DNA, the CDR3 is TGCGCCAGCAGCCAATTCGGCGGGAGAGGCACAGATACGCAGTATTTT.

This clone was detected a few times. The V and J genes are TRBV21-1 and TRBJ2-7; no check of the table's D call, TRBD1, against the DNA was made. TRBV21-1 is given as a pseudogene. The CDR3 is made up of 16 amino acids. The CDR3 DNA is TGTGCCAGCAGCAAAAAGGGACAGAATGAATCCTACGAGCAGTACTTC. This gives the protein CASSKKGQNESYEQYF.

This sequence joins TRBV4-3 and TRBJ1-3, with D possibly matching TRBD1 (6 bases). Trimming stripped 3 bases from V and 2 bases from J, with 11 bases between. This CDR3 has 15 residues. The germline V gene encodes CDR1 LGHNA and CDR2 YSLEER. CDR3 sequence (DNA): TGCGCCAGCAGCCAGGGGGCTCTCACTGGAAACACCATATATTTT. Its translation: CASSQGALTGNTIYF.